This T cell receptor beta chain stems from a study of blood T cell repertoires in COVID-19. Germline-derived CDR1 and CDR2 are KGHSH and LQKENI. V was shortened by 2 bases and J by 0 bases, with 10 bases between the two germline ends. This CDR3 has 15 residues. Repertoires were generated with immunoSEQ multiplex PCR, while TCRdb's copy carries only in-frame clones and drops some. The table lists hundreds of thousands of clones, roughly 90% of them singletons, with more than 5.5% in the top ten. This chain links TRBV18 with TRBJ1-2; no firm D call. The sample taken for sequencing was peripheral blood. The origin of this receptor is a woman in her 70s with COVID-19, enrolled during active disease. CDR3 nucleotides: TGTGCCAGCTCACCATGGCAGGCCTCTAACTATGGCTACACCTTC. This gives the protein CASSPWQASNYGYTF. Combining the CDR3 with reference TRBV18 and TRBJ1-2 gives the whole variable domain NAGVMQNPRHLVRRRGQEARLRCSPMKGHSHVYWYRQLPEEGLKFMVYLQKENIIDESGMPKERFSAEFPKEGPSILRIQQVVRGDSAAYFCASSPWQASNYGYTFGSGTRLTVV.